This T cell receptor beta chain was obtained from a study of read filtering for tumor transcriptome and immune sequencing. Background on the study: Among patients, some 17 were male and some 15 female, aged about 47 to 85 (mean about 70).

At the time of active disease, bone marrow was collected from every patient. Overall study results and limits: The CD138-negative fraction was mixed bone marrow immune cells, not pure T cells. Dropping single-read clonotypes raised IR-seq and RNA-seq shared-clonotype correlation.

This clonotype was observed many times. What it binds is not known. From about 400 ng of RNA, a library with molecular barcoded alpha/delta and beta/gamma adaptors was made. In TCRdb, the reads were re-called with MiXCR into one record per CDR3 protein. The sample lists fewer than 45,000 distinct CDR3 sequences; roughly 12% were seen once. Trimming took 3 bases from V and 0 from J; bases not matched to a gene: 2. The CDR3 contains 14 residues. Germline V gives CDR1 LGHNA, CDR2 YSLEER. Source material: a population of CD138-negative cells sorted from bone marrow. The chain is built from TRBV4-3 and TRBJ2-7; 7 nucleotides align to TRBD2. The receptor was derived from a donor at least 40 years old with multiple myeloma. The CDR3 DNA reads TGCGCCAGCAGCCAGGGAGGGAACTCCTACGAGCAGTACTTC. Its translation is CASSQGGNSYEQYF.